The source of this T cell receptor (beta chain) is a study of regulatory T cells in long-lasting Graves disease (dated by TCRdb to the early 2020s). Study-wide context: Patients with newly diagnosed Graves' disease had been on antithyroid drugs for under 3 months. This study used TCR sequencing and RNA sequencing of peripheral blood to compare persistent Graves' disease patients against newly diagnosed Graves' disease patients. The study was registered as a clinical trial and conducted in China. A total of 33 samples underwent TCR sequencing, from 13 patients with persistent Graves' disease and about 20 patients with newly diagnosed Graves' disease. Study-wide findings and limitations: The authors acknowledged the small sample size as a limitation that may reduce accuracy. More public clonotypes were shared among persistent patients (roughly 2,700) than among newly diagnosed patients (more than 900). Compared with newly diagnosed patients, patients with persistent Graves' disease had lower TCR Shannon entropy and fewer highly expanded clones, which suggests clonal expansion. Preferential use of TRBV28, TRBJ1-2 and TRBJ2-5 was observed in persistent disease, whereas TRBV20-1 and TRBJ2-1 were favored in newly diagnosed disease. Only peripheral blood was studied, because thyroid tissue, the primary lesion, was inaccessible. Sequencing and analysis were limited to the TCR beta chain.

Explained via the paper, the time point label denotes: newly diagnosed GD, antithyroid drugs for less than 3 months. For both TCR sequencing and RNA sequencing, RNA was extracted from PBMCs using TRIzol. Graves' disease was diagnosed according to American Thyroid Association guidelines. Patients were recruited from an endocrinology department in Xi'an, China. From each patient, approximately 9.9 milliliters of peripheral blood was collected into an EDTA anticoagulant tube. Ficoll Paque Plus density gradient separation was used to isolate PBMCs, and no additional T cell sorting was done. An Agilent 2100 Bioanalyzer and agarose gel were used to assess RNA quality, and a NanoDrop 2000 was used to measure RNA concentration. The table lists this clonotype with a count of one. Its binding antigen is unknown. No much larger clone is present one base from it, and per-base qualities are unavailable. One read amounts to weak evidence.

There are 14 amino acids in the CDR3, from cysteine to phenylalanine inclusive. The kept DNA is CDR3 alone, 42 bases in frame from the first base. The V and J ends are trimmed by 3 bases and 5 bases, leaving 11 bases between them. The germline V gene (reference sequence) specifies PRHDT as CDR1 and FYEKMQ as CDR2. Library method: multiplex PCR. TCRdb shows the sequencer as Illumina HiSeq 4000. CDR3 regions were amplified by Arm-PCR with iRepertoire HTBI primers to construct TCR beta libraries. Gel purification was performed on PCR products prior to sequencing. Under the source paper's analysis protocol: Gene usage analysis of CDR3 amino acid clonotypes used the roughly 60 TRBV and some 15 TRBJ segments found across samples. Filtered high-quality paired reads were merged into contigs using COPE and FqMerger. BLAST was used to align contigs to IMGT TRBV, TRBD and TRBJ reference genes, and CDR3 was defined according to IMGT. Highly expanded clones were defined as clonotypes with a frequency above 0.1%. Shannon entropy was used to measure repertoire diversity, and the Gini coefficient was used to measure V-J evenness. Clonotypes shared by more than one individual were considered public. The raw public data were reprocessed by TCRdb itself: fastp quality trimming at Q25, MiXCR clonotype calling, in-frame beta chains only. Each entry merges the rows of one CDR3 protein and shows their most common DNA and genes. Here the V and J calls rest on TCRdb's processing, not on the authors' analysis. The sample yields fewer than 650,000 distinct CDR3 sequences; roughly 15% were counted once. Of the sample, about 17% is held by the ten largest clones.

The sample was also reused in another study, on T cells in Graves' hyperthyroidism and ophthalmopathy. In that second paper, the authors write: Graves' hyperthyroidism was defined as stable when no progression to ophthalmopathy occurred over 18 months of follow-up. Hyperthyroidism patients were newly diagnosed, had a disease duration of under 2 months, and were aged 18 to 65 years. The study excluded patients with uncontrolled infections, other autoimmune diseases, pregnancy or lactation. Diagnoses were based on clinical symptoms, serum thyroxine and TRAb, thyroid ultrasound and orbital computed tomography. The first round of RT-PCR for the TCR CDR3 was performed with the HTBI primer set and the Qiagen OneStep RT-PCR kit. Most expanded thyroid clonotypes (frequency above 0.001) were also detected in blood, suggesting blood repertoires may reflect thyroid immune responses. A model built on a 13 V-J signature distinguished ophthalmopathy from stable hyperthyroidism, reaching over 85% sensitivity and about 81% specificity in cross-validation and 80%/75% in testing. In validation, the model predicted progression to ophthalmopathy with over 60% sensitivity and 72.22% specificity, a median of 6.5 months before onset. TCR V-J signatures able to tell the groups apart were searched for in a discovery cohort of some 97 patients, of whom roughly 42 had Graves' ophthalmopathy and roughly 58 had stable Graves' hyperthyroidism. Prospective prediction of ophthalmopathy was tested in an independent validation cohort of fewer than 20 hyperthyroidism patients and 15 to 17 patients who later progressed to ophthalmopathy. The 100 or so discovery patients were divided at random into training and test sets in a 7:3 ratio. Thyroid tissue and blood T-cell repertoires from more than five Graves' hyperthyroidism patients were also compared in the study. After blood sampling, hyperthyroidism patients were treated with methimazole at a starting dose of 30 mg daily, and ophthalmopathy patients were treated with high-dose intravenous methylprednisolone. Libraries were constructed in a second round of multiplex PCR, after which size selection and purification were performed. Libraries were sequenced paired-end with 100 bp reads on an Illumina HiSeq2000. SOAPnuke was used to process the raw data, with reads discarded if the reads contained adapters or uncalled bases, had a mean Phred below 15, or lacked an exact constant-primer or identifier match. High-quality paired reads were merged with COPE v1.2.5, and unique nucleotide sequences were defined as clonotypes. MiTCR v1.1 was used to align the clonotypes against IMGT TRBV, TRBD and TRBJ reference segments. The analysis included only V-J combinations with a frequency above 0.0001, which together covered more than 99% of the repertoires. A TCS score was defined as the ratio of F50 (clonal expansion) to E x V (chaos), with BLOSUM62-based TCRdist applied between CDR3 peptides within each V-J. Welch's t-statistics and random forest reduced just over 500 V-J features to about 12, which were used in a naive Bayes classifier (R e1071). No statistical method was used to fix the sample size in advance, and group allocation was not hidden from the investigators. The paper describes TCR Vbeta CDR3 sequencing of more than 120 peripheral blood samples, made up of around 41 ophthalmopathy patients, some 80 hyperthyroidism patients and about 17 progressor patients.

Sequenced material: peripheral blood mononuclear cells (PBMCs), taken at new diagnosis, from a patient treated with antithyroid drugs. The V and J genes are TRBV13 and TRBJ1-5; no D gene is confidently identified. The source is a woman aged 30 to 39 with Graves disease. Donor details come from another sample of the same person, matched by shared clones. The DNA sequence reads TGTGCCAGCAGCTTTAAAGGGTTCCATCAGCCCCAGCATTTT. Translated, this gives CASSFKGFHQPQHF.